The 15 T cell receptor beta chains given below trace back to one sample, sequenced in a study of blood T cell repertoires in COVID-19. TCRdb's table, derived via immunoSEQ multiplex PCR, lists solely in-frame clones and lacks some. Of about 80,000 clones listed, around 79% are singletons. The sample was peripheral blood. These receptor sequences come from a human donor in a cohort sampled during active COVID-19.

This clone was observed a few times. The J gene is TRBJ1-1, the V gene TRBV5-1, with 7 positions matching TRBD1. V shed 6 bases, J shed 1 base, and the junction held 6 bases outside the gene matches. From germline, CDR1 is SGHRS and CDR2 YFSETQ. This CDR3 spans 14 amino acids. The CDR3 DNA follows: TGCGCCAGCACTAACAGGGGCCCGAACACTGAAGCTTTCTTT. This encodes CASTNRGPNTEAFF.

This clone has a single count. The chain carries TRBV15 and TRBJ2-1, with TRBD2 matching 11 bases. CDR1 LNHNV and CDR2 YYDKDF come from the germline V gene (reference sequence). V dropped 1 base and J dropped 4; count of bases not matched to a gene: 12. This CDR3 has 19 amino acids. The CDR3 loop reads CATSRGRGLAGGSYNEQFF. CDR3 bases: TGTGCCACCAGCAGAGGAAGGGGCCTAGCGGGAGGTTCATACAATGAGCAGTTCTTC.

V and J are TRBV19 and TRBJ1-5; no reliable D call. CDR3 length: 15 residues. Trimming removed 8 bases from V and 5 bases from J, with 19 bases in between. The germline V gene encodes CDR1 LNHDA and CDR2 SQIVND (reference sequence). As DNA, the CDR3 is TGTGCCAGTTCCCAGAGGAGGGCGGGAGATCAGCCCCAGCATTTT. The encoded protein is CASSQRRAGDQPQHF. The full variable domain, in which reference TRBV19 and TRBJ1-5 provide the parts outside the CDR3, is DGGITQSPKYLFRKEGQNVTLSCEQNLNHDAMYWYRQDPGQGLRLIYYSQIVNDFQKGDIAEGYSVSREKKESFPLTVTSAQKNPTAFYLCASSQRRAGDQPQHFGDGTRLSIL.

In its sample, this clone was seen once. The chain links TRBV11-3 to TRBJ2-3; 11 nucleotides match TRBD2. Germline CDR1 reads SGHNT; CDR2 reads YENEEA. The CDR3 spans 15 residues. J was trimmed by 3 bases and V by 8 bases; bases with no gene match: 7. The CDR3 nucleotides are TGTGCCAGCTCCGGGACTAGCGGAGCAACAGATACGCAGTATTTT. The encoded protein is CASSGTSGATDTQYF. Complete variable domain (other parts from reference TRBV11-3 and TRBJ2-3): EAGVVQSPRYKIIEKKQPVAFWCNPISGHNTLYWYLQNLGQGPELLIRYENEEAVDDSQLPKDRFSAERLKGVDSTLKIQPAELGDSAVYLCASSGTSGATDTQYFGPGTRLTVL.

V gene TRBV7-6 combines with J gene TRBJ2-1, with TRBD2 as a possible D gene (6 bases). This CDR3 comprises 15 residues. Per the germline V gene, CDR1 is SGHVS and CDR2 is FNYEAQ. The germline V and J ends were trimmed by 3 bases and 8 bases, with 17 bases remaining between them. CDR3 amino acids: CASSLGTSSLDEQFF. Here the CDR3 DNA reads TGTGCCAGCAGCTTGGGGACTTCCTCTTTAGATGAGCAGTTCTTC.

This sequence joins TRBV9 and TRBJ2-2; 13 bases are a match to TRBD2. CDR3 length equals 17 residues. Germline V gene data show CDR1 as SGDLS and CDR2 as YYNGEE. V shed 3 bases, J shed 0 bases, and the junction held 2 bases outside the gene matches. CDR3 nucleotide sequence: TGTGCCAGCAGCGCCGGACTAGCGGGAGCGAACACCGGGGAGCTGTTTTTT. As protein: CASSAGLAGANTGELFF.

To note about this clone: Other DNA sequences within the sample encode an identical CDR3. The chain links TRBV7-8 to TRBJ2-7; TRBD2 might be the D (7 bases). The germline CDR1 and CDR2 sequences are SGHVS and FQNEAQ. The CDR3 spans 16 residues. V lost 5 bases and J lost 0, with 17 bases in between. CDR3 sequence (DNA): TGTGCCAGCAGCCCATTTTACGGGGGGCCCTCCTACGAGCAGTACTTC. Amino acid sequence: CASSPFYGGPSYEQYF.

The V call is TRBV4-2, the J call TRBJ2-5, with 11 bases matching TRBD2. This CDR3 region has 17 residues. Germline values: CDR1 LGHNA, CDR2 YNFKEQ. J lost 2 bases, V lost 5 bases, and 10 bases had no gene match. Written as DNA, the CDR3 is TGTGCCAGCAGCTCCCTAGCGGGACTAGCGGTACAAGAGACCCAGTACTTC. Translation gives CASSSLAGLAVQETQYF.

This sequence joins TRBV6-7 and TRBJ1-1; 10 bases map to TRBD1. TRBV6-7 is treated as an ORF (open reading frame) with a function not yet certain. J was trimmed by 2 bases and V by 6 bases; bases with no gene match: 9. CDR3 length: 16 residues. The CDR3 region is CASSGEWDRGNTEAFF. The CDR3 bases are TGTGCCAGCAGCGGAGAATGGGACAGGGGTAACACTGAAGCTTTCTTT.

This clone was seen a few times. This chain links TRBV7-2 with TRBJ2-1; 8 positions agree with TRBD1. The ends lost 5 bases at V and 6 bases at J; junction bases unmatched: 9. Per the germline V gene, CDR1 is SGHTA and CDR2 is FQGNSA. This CDR3 has 15 residues. The CDR3 bases are TGTGCCAGCAGCCGCCGACAGGGGCGGGTCAATGAGCAGTTCTTC. It codes for CASSRRQGRVNEQFF. Looking up the rest from reference TRBV7-2 and TRBJ2-1 gives the full variable domain: GAGVSQSPSNKVTEKGKDVELRCDPISGHTALYWYRQSLGQGLEFLIYFQGNSAPDKSGLPSDRFSAERTGGSVSTLTIQRTQQEDSAVYLCASSRRQGRVNEQFFGPGTRLTVL.

This clone was seen a few times. The chain links TRBV7-9 to TRBJ2-7; 9 bases line up with TRBD2. CDR1 and CDR2 from the germline V gene are SEHNR and FQNEAQ (reference sequence). This CDR3 comprises 18 residues. J gave up 0 bases and V 5 bases, and 14 bases lay outside the gene matches. The CDR3 DNA follows: TGTGCCAGCAGCCCCCAATCCATGACTAGCGGACTCTCCTACGAGCAGTACTTC. Translation: CASSPQSMTSGLSYEQYF.

The chain combines TRBV12-5 with TRBJ1-4; 9 nucleotides agree with TRBD1. CDR1 is LGHNT, CDR2 FRNRAP, per germline. The trim removed 5 bases at V and 8 bases at J, leaving 6 bases unmatched. The CDR3 has 14 residues. The CDR3 DNA follows: TGTGCTAGTGGTCCGGGACAGGGTTGGGAAAAACTGTTTTTT. Translating gives CASGPGQGWEKLFF.

V usage is TRBV5-4 and J usage is TRBJ2-1; unclear D gene. The V end lost 4 bases, the J end lost 8 bases, and 19 bases lay between the germline ends. Germline V lookup: CDR1 SGHNT, CDR2 YYREEE (reference sequence). This CDR3 spans 15 amino acids. CDR3 amino acids: CASSPARSSRHEQFF. CDR3 nucleotide sequence: TGTGCCAGCAGCCCCGCCCGTTCTAGTCGACATGAGCAGTTCTTC.

The V call is TRBV30, the J call TRBJ1-1; D might be TRBD1 (5 bases). Germline CDR1 reads GTSNPN; CDR2 reads SVGIG (reference sequence). The CDR3 totals 12 residues. Trimming cost V 3 bases and J 11 bases, with 16 bases left between them. The CDR3 DNA reads as TGTGCCTGGAGCAAGACAGCGCCCAAGGCTTTCTTT. Its protein product is CAWSKTAPKAFF.

The chain couples TRBV9 to TRBJ2-1; TRBD1 is a possible D gene (5 bases). With 3 bases removed from V and 7 bases from J, the gap between germline ends came to 11 bases. Germline-derived CDR1 and CDR2 are SGDLS and YYNGEE. The length of the CDR3 is 13 residues. The CDR3 reads CASSGTNLNEQFF. In DNA form, the CDR3 reads TGTGCCAGCAGCGGGACAAACCTTAATGAGCAGTTCTTC.